This T cell receptor (beta chain) came from a study of blood T cell repertoires in COVID-19 (TCRdb year 2020). Concerning the study at large: Collaborator samples came from the United States, Italy and Spain and covered acute and convalescent phases of COVID-19. The material from the prospective study consisted of cDNA or gDNA derived from T cells, B-cell-depleted T cells, or PBMCs. Deeply sampled blood TCRbeta repertoires from subjects exposed to, actively infected with, or recovered from COVID-19 were included in the dataset. The repertoires were made available in a free public database intended to serve as a resource for research on the immune response to SARS-CoV-2. The samples were drawn from two sources: the first 160 participants of the ongoing ImmuneRACE study, and 1,254 subjects contributed by 6 global collaborators. The sample metadata nearly always contained a de-identified subject ID, COVID-19 status, age in years and sex. Where available, HLA class I and class II types were taken from metadata supplied by the sample provider and were not determined by assay-based typing.

TCRbeta CDR3 regions were amplified from genomic DNA by means of the immunoSEQ Assay, a bias-controlled multiplex PCR. The authors' analysis ran thus. The number of nucleated cells in each sample was estimated by amplification of reference gene primers within the assay. Sequence reads were collapsed and filtered to measure the absolute abundance of every unique TCRbeta CDR3 rearrangement. Productive Simpson clonality was computed per sample as the square root of Simpson's diversity index over productive rearrangements. TCRdb took over this immuneACCESS table, retaining in-frame rearrangements with V and J assigned. Such tables are incomplete; in checked studies, under half of the missing clones stem from an unresolved V gene, and the remainder is unexplained. Clone size and the V and J calls come from that table; the DNA yielded D and trimming. This sample has about 62,000 clones in its table, and around 89% of those were observed once. Clones ranked in the top ten supply under 4.5% of the sample.

As to this clone: It has no known antigen specificity. No per-base quality is available; no much larger clone lies one base away.

Collaborating institutions collected whole blood in K2EDTA tubes following their own protocols. For TCRbeta analysis, collaborator samples were shipped as frozen whole blood, as isolated PBMCs, or as DNA extracted from either sample type. Including cysteine and phenylalanine, the CDR3 has 15 amino acids. Only CDR3 DNA remains: 45 bases, in frame from the first base. Trimming takes 0 bases from V and 3 bases from J, and the germline ends sit 9 bases apart. The germline V gene yields MGHRA for CDR1 and YSYEKL for CDR2. The research as a whole found: The quantity of clinical and demographic metadata differed by source and by participant and was supplied without curation.

The sample was peripheral blood. The TCR comes from a human donor in a cohort sampled during active COVID-19. The V gene is TRBV4-1 and the J gene is TRBJ2-1, and TRBD2 may be the D gene, going by 5 matching bases. The CDR3 loop reads CASSQDEGSYNEQFF. The DNA reads as follows: TGCGCCAGCAGCCAAGATGAGGGTAGCTACAATGAGCAGTTCTTC.